The sample holds many counts of the clone carrying this T cell receptor beta chain. Its cognate antigen is unknown. The sample originates from a study of T cells in Graves' hyperthyroidism and ophthalmopathy. Study-level background: Peripheral blood was obtained at initial diagnosis, preceding any treatment. Findings and caveats of the study: Most thyroid clonotypes with frequency above 0.001 were detected in blood.

CDR1 is KGHDR and CDR2 is SFDVKD in the germline V gene. This CDR3 has 15 residues. V lost 9 bases to trimming and J lost 2 bases, with 15 bases between them. For Graves' hyperthyroidism to be stable, ophthalmopathy could not progress within 18 months. Patients aged 18 to 65 had newly diagnosed hyperthyroidism of under 2 months' duration. RNA transcripts gave rise to amplified TCR beta CDR3 regions. TCR CDR3 regions were first amplified by RT-PCR with HTBI primers. Each CDR3 protein is one row after TCRdb ran MiXCR on the multiplex PCR reads. There are hundreds of thousands of distinct CDR3 sequences in the sample; around 18% occur only once, and around 43% lies in the top ten.

The rearrangement links TRBV24-1 to TRBJ2-2, with D unresolved. The sequence was collected from a man between 40 and 49 years old with Graves' hyperthyroidism. The sequencing sample was made of blood. The CDR3 nucleotides read TGTGCCACCGCCGGACGGGCCCCAAACACCGGGGAGCTGTTTTTT. It translates to CATAGRAPNTGELFF.